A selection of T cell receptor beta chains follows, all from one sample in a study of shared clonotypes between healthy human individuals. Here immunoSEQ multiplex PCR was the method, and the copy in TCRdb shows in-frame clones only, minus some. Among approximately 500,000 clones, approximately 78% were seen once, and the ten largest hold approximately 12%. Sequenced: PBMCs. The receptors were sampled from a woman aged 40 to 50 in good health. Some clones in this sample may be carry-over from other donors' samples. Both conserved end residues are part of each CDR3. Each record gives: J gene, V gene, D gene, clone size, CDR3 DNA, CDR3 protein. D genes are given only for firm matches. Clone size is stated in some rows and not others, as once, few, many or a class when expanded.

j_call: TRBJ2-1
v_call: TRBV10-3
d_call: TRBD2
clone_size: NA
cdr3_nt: TGTGCCATCGCCTCCTTGGCGGGAGCCGTCGGTGAGCAGTTCTTC
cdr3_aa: CAIASLAGAVGEQFF

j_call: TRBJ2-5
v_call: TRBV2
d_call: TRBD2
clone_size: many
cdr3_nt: TGTGCCAGCAGCCCCGGCACTAGCGGGAGAAGGAAGGGGAAAGAGACCCAGTACTTC
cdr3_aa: CASSPGTSGRRKGKETQYF

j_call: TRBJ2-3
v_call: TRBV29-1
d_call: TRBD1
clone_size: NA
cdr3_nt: TGCAGCGCCCAGATTCGGACAGGGGCTTTCACAGATACGCAGTATTTT
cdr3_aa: CSAQIRTGAFTDTQYF

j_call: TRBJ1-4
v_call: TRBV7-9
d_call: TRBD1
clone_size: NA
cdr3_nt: TGTGCCAGCAGCTTAGCGGACAGGGCGGGTGAAAAACTGTTTTTT
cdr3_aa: CASSLADRAGEKLFF

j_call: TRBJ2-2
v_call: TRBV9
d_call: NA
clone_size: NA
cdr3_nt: TGTGCCAGCGGGACCCCAACCGGGGAGCTGTTTTTT
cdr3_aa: CASGTPTGELFF

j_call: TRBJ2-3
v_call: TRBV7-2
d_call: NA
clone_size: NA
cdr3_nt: TGTGCCAGCAGCTTAGCAGGAGTAGGAGATACGCAGTATTTT
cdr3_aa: CASSLAGVGDTQYF

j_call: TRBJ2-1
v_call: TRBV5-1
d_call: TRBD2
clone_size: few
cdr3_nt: TGCGCCAGCAGCTCTGGGAGGGTGGCTAGCCCCGACTCAACCTACAATGAGCAGTTCTTC
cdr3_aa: CASSSGRVASPDSTYNEQFF

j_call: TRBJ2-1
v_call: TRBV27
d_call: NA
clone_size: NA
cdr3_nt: TGTGCCAGCACCCTAGGGGATGAGCAGTTCTTC
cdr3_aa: CASTLGDEQFF

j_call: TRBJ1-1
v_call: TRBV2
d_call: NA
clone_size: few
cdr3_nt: TGTGCCACCCAATTACAGGGCGGAGCAGCTTTCTTT
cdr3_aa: CATQLQGGAAFF

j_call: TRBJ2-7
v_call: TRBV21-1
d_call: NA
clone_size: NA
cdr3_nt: TGTGCCAGCAGCAAAGGAGCGGGAGCAGCCTACGAGCAGTACTTC
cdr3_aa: CASSKGAGAAYEQYF

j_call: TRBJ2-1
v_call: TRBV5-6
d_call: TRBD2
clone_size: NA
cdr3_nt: TGTGCCAGCAGCTTAGCTACTAGCGGGGGGTACAATGAGCAGTTCTTC
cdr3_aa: CASSLATSGGYNEQFF

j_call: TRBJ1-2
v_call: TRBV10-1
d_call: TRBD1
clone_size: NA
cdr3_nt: TGCGCCAGCAGTGAGTCCGGGACAGACTATGGCTACACCTTC
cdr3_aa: CASSESGTDYGYTF

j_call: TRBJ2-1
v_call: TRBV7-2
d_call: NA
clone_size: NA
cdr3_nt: TGTGCCAGCAGCTTAGCGACCCAGGATCGCTATGAGCAGTTCTTC
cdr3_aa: CASSLATQDRYEQFF

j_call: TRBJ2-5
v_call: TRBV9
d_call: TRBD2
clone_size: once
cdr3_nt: TGTGCCAGCAGCCCTCGGACTAGCGGGAGTGGGGAGACCCAGTACTTC
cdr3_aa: CASSPRTSGSGETQYF

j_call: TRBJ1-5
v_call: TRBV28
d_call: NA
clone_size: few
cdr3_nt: TGTGCCAGCAGTTTATGGGTGGACACTAGCAATCAGCCCCAGCATTTT
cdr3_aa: CASSLWVDTSNQPQHF

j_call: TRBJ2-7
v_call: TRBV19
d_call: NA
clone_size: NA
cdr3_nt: TGTGCCAGTAGGGGGGCCCGGGCCTCATCCTACGAGCAGTACTTC
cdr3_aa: CASRGARASSYEQYF

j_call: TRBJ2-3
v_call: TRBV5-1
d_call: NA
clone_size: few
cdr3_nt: TGCGCCAGCAGCTTGTATCAGCTCCGCACAGATACGCAGTATTTT
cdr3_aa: CASSLYQLRTDTQYF

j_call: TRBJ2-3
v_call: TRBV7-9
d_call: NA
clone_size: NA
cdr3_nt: TGTGCCAGCAGCCGACTCGGGGGTCGTACAGATACGCAGTATTTT
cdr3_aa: CASSRLGGRTDTQYF

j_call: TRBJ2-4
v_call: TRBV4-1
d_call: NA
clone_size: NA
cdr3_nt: TGCGCCAGCAGCCCTCTCCCGGCGGGTAGGAACATTCAGTACTTC
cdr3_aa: CASSPLPAGRNIQYF

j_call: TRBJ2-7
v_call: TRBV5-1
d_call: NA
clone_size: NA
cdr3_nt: TGCGCCAGCAGCAGAACCGGGAGCAGGGACGAGCAGTACTTC
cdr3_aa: CASSRTGSRDEQYF

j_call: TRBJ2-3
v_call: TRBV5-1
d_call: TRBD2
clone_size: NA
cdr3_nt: TGCGCCAGCAGCTTGCGCGGGAGTTCAGATACGCAGTATTTT
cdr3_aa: CASSLRGSSDTQYF

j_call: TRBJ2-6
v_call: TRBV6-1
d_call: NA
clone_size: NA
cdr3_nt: TGTGCCAGCAGTGAAGGTGGGGGTTTGGGATTCTCTGGGGCCAACGTCCTGACTTTC
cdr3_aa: CASSEGGGLGFSGANVLTF

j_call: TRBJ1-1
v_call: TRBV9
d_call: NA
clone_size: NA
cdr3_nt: TGTGCCAGCAGCGTCGGGACACCAGTAGATCCTGAAGCTTTCTTT
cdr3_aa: CASSVGTPVDPEAFF

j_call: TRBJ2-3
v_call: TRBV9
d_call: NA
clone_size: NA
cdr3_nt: TGTGCCAGCAGCCGAAGATCCGAATCAGATACGCAGTATTTT
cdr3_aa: CASSRRSESDTQYF

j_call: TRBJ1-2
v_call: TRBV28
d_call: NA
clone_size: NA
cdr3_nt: TGTGCCAGCAGTGCTCCGGGACAACTCCCGTCTAACTATGGCTACACCTTC
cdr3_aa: CASSAPGQLPSNYGYTF

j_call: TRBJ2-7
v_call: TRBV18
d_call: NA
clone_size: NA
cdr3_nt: TGTGCCAGCTCACCAAGGATCAGGGGCCCCTACGAGCAGTACTTC
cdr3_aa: CASSPRIRGPYEQYF

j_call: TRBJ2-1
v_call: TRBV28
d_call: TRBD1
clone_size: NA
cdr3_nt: TGTGCCAGCAGCCGACCTGGACAGGGCAATGAGCAGTTCTTC
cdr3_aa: CASSRPGQGNEQFF

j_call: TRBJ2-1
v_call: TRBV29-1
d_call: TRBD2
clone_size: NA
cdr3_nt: TGCAGCGTTGCGCAAAACCCCGGGACTACCAATGAGCAGTTCTTC
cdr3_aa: CSVAQNPGTTNEQFF

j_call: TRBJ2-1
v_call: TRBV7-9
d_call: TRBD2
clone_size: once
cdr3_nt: TGTGCCAGCAGCCATAGCCTAGCGGGAGGGCACAATGAGCAGTTCTTC
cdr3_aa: CASSHSLAGGHNEQFF

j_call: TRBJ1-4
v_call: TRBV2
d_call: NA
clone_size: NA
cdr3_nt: TGTGCCAGCAGCCCCTGGGGAGGCGGGGATGAAAAACTGTTTTTT
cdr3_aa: CASSPWGGGDEKLFF

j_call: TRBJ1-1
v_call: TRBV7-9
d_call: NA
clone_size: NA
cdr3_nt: TGTGCCAGCAGCTTTAAGCCTTGGGGGATGAACACTGAAGCTTTCTTT
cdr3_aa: CASSFKPWGMNTEAFF

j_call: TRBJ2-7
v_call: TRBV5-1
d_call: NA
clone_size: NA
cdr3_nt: TGCGCCAGCAGCTTGGACCAGGGGAGGAGGGAGCAGTACTTC
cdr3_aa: CASSLDQGRREQYF

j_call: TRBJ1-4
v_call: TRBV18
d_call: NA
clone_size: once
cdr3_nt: TGTGCCAGCTCACCGGGACACGGTAATGAAAAACTGTTTTTT
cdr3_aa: CASSPGHGNEKLFF

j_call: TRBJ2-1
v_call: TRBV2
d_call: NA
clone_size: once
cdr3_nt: TGTGCCAGCAGTCTAGGGGAGCAGTTCTTC
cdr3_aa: CASSLGEQFF

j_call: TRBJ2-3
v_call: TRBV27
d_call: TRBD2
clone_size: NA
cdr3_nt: TGTGCCAGCAGTATTACCGGGACTAGCGGAACAAATACGCAGTATTTT
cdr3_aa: CASSITGTSGTNTQYF

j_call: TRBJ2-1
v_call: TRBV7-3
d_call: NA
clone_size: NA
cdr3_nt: TGTGCCAGCAGCTTAAGGCAGGCTACCTACAATGAGCAGTTCTTC
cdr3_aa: CASSLRQATYNEQFF

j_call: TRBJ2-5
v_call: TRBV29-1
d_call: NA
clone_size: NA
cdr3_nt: TGCAGCGTTGATTGGTATAGCGGAGGAATTCCCGACCGGCAGTACTTC
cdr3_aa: CSVDWYSGGIPDRQYF

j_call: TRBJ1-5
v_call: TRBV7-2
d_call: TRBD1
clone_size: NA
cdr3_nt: TGTGCCAGCAGCCAGGGACAGGGGGCCCAGCCCCAGCATTTT
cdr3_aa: CASSQGQGAQPQHF

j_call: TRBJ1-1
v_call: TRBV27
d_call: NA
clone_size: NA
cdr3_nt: TGTGCCAGCAGTTTAGGGTCCCTCCTGAGGAACACTGAAGCTTTCTTT
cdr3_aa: CASSLGSLLRNTEAFF

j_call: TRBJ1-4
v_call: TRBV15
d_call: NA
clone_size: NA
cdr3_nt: TGTGCCACCAGCAGAGACGGGACAACCGGCAGGACTAATGAAAAACTGTTTTTT
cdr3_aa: CATSRDGTTGRTNEKLFF

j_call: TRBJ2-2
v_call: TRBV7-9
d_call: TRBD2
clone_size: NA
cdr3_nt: TGTGCCAGCAGCCGACTAGCAGCGGGGTCGGGGGAGCTGTTTTTT
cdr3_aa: CASSRLAAGSGELFF

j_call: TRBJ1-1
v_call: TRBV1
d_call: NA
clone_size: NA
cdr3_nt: TGCACCAGCAGCCAACGACAGGGGCCCATGAACACTGAAGCTTTCTTT
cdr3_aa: CTSSQRQGPMNTEAFF

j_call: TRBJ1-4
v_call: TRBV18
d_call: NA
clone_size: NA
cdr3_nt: TGTGCCAGCTCACCAAGCAGGACCACAACTAATGAAAAACTGTTTTTT
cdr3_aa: CASSPSRTTTNEKLFF

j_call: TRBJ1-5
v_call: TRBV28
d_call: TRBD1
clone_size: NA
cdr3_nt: TGTGCCAGCAGTTGGGGACAGGCGCCTTATAGCAATCAGCCCCAGCATTTT
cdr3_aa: CASSWGQAPYSNQPQHF

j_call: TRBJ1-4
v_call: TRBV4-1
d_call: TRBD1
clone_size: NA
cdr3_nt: TGCGCCAGCGCGGGACAGGTCTGGGATGAGCAACTGTTTTTT
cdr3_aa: CASAGQVWDEQLFF

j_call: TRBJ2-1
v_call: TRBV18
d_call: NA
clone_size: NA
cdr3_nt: TGTGCCAGCTCACCATTTCAGGGCGGAGAACATGAGCAGTTCTTC
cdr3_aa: CASSPFQGGEHEQFF

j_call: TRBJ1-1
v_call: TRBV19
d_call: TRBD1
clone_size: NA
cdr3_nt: TGTGCCAGCACTCTGACAGGGCTGAACACTGAAGCTTTCTTT
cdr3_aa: CASTLTGLNTEAFF

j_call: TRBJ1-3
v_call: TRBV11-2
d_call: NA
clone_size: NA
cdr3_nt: TGTGCCAGCAGCTTTGGGATCTTCTCTGGAAACACCATATATTTT
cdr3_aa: CASSFGIFSGNTIYF

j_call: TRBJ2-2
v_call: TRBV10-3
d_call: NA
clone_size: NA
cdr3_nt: TGTGCCATCGGGACATCCCAAACGAACACCGGGGAGCTGTTTTTT
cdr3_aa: CAIGTSQTNTGELFF

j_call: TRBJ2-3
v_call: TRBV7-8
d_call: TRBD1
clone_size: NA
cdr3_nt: TGTGCCAGCAGCTTACCTATGAGAAACAGGGGGGATACGCAGTATTTT
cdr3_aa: CASSLPMRNRGDTQYF

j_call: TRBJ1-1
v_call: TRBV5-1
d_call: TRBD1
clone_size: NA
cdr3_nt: TGCGCCAGCAGTTCCCGGACAGGGTATACTGAAGCTTTCTTT
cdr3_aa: CASSSRTGYTEAFF

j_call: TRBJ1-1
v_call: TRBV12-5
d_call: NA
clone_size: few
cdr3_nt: TGTGCTAGTGGTTTGGTAACGGGGGTGGGGACTGAAGCTTTCTTT
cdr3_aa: CASGLVTGVGTEAFF

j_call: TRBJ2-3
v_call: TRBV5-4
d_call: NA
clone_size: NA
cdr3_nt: TGTGCCAGCAGCTCTAATATAAATACGCAGTATTTT
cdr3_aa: CASSSNINTQYF

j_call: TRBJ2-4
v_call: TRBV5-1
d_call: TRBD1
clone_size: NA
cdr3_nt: TGCGCCAGCAGCTTATTTCCGGGACAGGGGGCTATCGCGGACATTCAGTACTTC
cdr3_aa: CASSLFPGQGAIADIQYF

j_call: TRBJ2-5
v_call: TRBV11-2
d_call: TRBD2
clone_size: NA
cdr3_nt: TGTGCCAGCAGCCTAGGGGGCCTAGCGGGAACGGAGACCCAGTACTTC
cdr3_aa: CASSLGGLAGTETQYF

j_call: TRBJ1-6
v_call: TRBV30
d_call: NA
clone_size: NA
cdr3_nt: TGTGCCCGGAGTGTACAGCGGGGAAGCTCACCCCTCCACTTT
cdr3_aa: CARSVQRGSSPLHF

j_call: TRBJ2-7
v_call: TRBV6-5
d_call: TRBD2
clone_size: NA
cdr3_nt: TGTGCCAGCAGTGGCAGGACTAGCGGACCCTACGAGCAGTACTTC
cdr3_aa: CASSGRTSGPYEQYF

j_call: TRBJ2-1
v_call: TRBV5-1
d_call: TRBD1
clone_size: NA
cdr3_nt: TGCGCCAGCAGCGTGGGGACAGGAAATAACCAGTTCTTC
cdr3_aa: CASSVGTGNNQFF

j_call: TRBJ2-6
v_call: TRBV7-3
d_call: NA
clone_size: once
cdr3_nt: TGTGCCAGCAGCGCCAGGGACTCTGGGGCCAACGTCCTGACTTTC
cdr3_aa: CASSARDSGANVLTF